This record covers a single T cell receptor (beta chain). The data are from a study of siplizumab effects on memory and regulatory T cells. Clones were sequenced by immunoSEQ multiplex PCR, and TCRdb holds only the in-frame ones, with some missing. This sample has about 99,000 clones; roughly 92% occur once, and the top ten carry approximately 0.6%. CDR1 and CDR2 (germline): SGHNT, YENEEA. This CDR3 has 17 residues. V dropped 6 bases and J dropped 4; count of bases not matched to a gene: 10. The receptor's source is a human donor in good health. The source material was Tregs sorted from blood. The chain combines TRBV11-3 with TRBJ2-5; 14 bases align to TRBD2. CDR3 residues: CASSFAPGLAGAETQYF. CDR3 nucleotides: TGTGCCAGCAGTTTCGCTCCGGGACTAGCGGGAGCAGAGACCCAGTACTTC.